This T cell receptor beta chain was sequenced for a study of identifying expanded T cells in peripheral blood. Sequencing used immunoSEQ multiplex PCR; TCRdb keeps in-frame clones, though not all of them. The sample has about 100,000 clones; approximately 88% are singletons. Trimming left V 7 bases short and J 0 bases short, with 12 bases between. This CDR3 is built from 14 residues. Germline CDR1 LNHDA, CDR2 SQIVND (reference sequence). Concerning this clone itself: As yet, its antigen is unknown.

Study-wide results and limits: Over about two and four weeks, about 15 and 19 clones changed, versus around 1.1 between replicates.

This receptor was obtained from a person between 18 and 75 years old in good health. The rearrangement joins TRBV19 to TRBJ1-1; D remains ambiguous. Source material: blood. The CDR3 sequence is CASTDGRMNTEAFF. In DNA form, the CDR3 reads TGTGCCAGTACCGATGGGCGGATGAACACTGAAGCTTTCTTT.